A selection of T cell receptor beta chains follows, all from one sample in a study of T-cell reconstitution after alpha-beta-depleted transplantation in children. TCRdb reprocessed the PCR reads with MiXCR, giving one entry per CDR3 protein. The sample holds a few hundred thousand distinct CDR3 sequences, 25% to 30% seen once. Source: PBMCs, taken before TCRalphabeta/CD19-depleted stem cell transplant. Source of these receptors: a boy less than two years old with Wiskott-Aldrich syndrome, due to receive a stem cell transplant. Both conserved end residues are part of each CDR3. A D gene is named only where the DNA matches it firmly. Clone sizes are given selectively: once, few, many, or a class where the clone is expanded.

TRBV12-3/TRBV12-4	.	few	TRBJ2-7	CASSLGASEYEQYF	TGTGCCAGCAGTTTGGGGGCTAGCGAATACGAGCAGTACTTC
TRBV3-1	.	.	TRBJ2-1	CASSQELEQFF	TGTGCCAGCAGCCAAGAGCTAGAGCAGTTCTTC
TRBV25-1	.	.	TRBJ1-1	CASTGDGGVTEAFF	TGTGCCAGCACGGGGGACGGAGGGGTCACTGAAGCTTTCTTT
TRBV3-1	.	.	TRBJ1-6	CASSQGQQNSPLHF	TGTGCCAGCAGCCAAGGACAGCAGAATTCACCCCTCCACTTT
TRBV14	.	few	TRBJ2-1	CASSQDLSSLYNEQFF	TGTGCCAGCAGCCAAGATCTTTCTAGCCTATACAATGAGCAGTTCTTC
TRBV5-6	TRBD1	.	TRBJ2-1	CASSTRDRGFDEQFF	TGTGCCAGCAGCACCCGGGACAGGGGATTCGATGAGCAGTTCTTC
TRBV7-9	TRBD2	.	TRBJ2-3	CASISNGAGDTDTQYF	TGTGCCAGCATCTCAAACGGGGCGGGAGACACAGATACGCAGTATTTT
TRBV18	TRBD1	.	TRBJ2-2	CASSPLRDRAAGELFF	TGTGCCAGCTCACCACTCCGGGACAGGGCTGCTGGGGAGCTGTTTTTT
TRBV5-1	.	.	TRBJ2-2	CASSFGSTGELFF	TGCGCCAGCAGCTTCGGGAGCACCGGGGAGCTGTTTTTT
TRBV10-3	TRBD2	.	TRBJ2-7	CAISEGGSSYEQYF	TGTGCCATCAGTGAGGGCGGGAGCTCCTACGAGCAGTACTTC
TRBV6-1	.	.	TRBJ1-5	CASRPEIANQPQHF	TGTGCCAGCAGACCCGAGATCGCCAATCAGCCCCAGCATTTT
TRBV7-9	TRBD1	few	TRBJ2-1	CASSWRTGGVNEQFF	TGTGCCAGCAGCTGGAGGACAGGGGGAGTAAATGAGCAGTTCTTC
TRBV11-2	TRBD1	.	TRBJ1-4	CASSFRAGGREKLFF	TGTGCCAGCAGCTTTCGAGCAGGGGGCAGAGAAAAACTGTTTTTT
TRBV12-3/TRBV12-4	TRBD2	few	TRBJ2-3	CASSLGGLAGGRDTQYF	TGTGCCAGCAGTTTGGGGGGACTAGCGGGAGGTCGAGATACGCAGTATTTT
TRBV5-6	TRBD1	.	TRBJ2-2	CASSRRAGTGWRTNTGELFF	TGTGCCAGCAGCAGGCGAGCCGGGACAGGGTGGAGGACGAACACCGGGGAGCTGTTTTTT
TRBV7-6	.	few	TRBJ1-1	CASSSLGRGDTEAFF	TGTGCCAGCAGCTCCCTGGGGAGGGGGGACACTGAAGCTTTCTTT
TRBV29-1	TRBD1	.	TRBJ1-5	CSVAARQGGQPQHF	TGCAGCGTTGCCGCTAGACAGGGTGGTCAGCCCCAGCATTTT
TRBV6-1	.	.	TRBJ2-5	CASRAGLFQETQYF	TGTGCCAGCAGGGCGGGACTCTTCCAAGAGACCCAGTACTTC
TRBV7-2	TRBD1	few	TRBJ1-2	CASSLGGQGSGYTF	TGTGCCAGCAGCTTAGGGGGACAGGGAAGTGGCTACACCTTC
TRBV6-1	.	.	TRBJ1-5	CASSQKEGGWNQPQHF	TGTGCCAGCAGTCAAAAGGAGGGCGGTTGGAATCAGCCCCAGCATTTT
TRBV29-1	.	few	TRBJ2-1	CSVGQPNSYNEQFF	TGCAGCGTAGGACAGCCCAATTCCTACAATGAGCAGTTCTTC
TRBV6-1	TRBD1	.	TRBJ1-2	CASTPTGRGPSGEGYTF	TGTGCCAGCACCCCAACAGGCAGGGGGCCCTCTGGGGAAGGCTACACCTTC
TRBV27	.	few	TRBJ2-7	CASSWTFPSSYEQYF	TGTGCCAGCAGTTGGACATTTCCGAGCTCCTACGAGCAGTACTTC
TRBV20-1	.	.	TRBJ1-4	CSARMTGVEKLFF	TGCAGTGCTAGAATGACAGGAGTTGAAAAACTGTTTTTT
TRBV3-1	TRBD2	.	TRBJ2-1	CASSQLAGPYNEQFF	TGTGCCAGCAGCCAACTAGCGGGACCATACAATGAGCAGTTCTTC
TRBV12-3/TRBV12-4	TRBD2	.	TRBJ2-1	CASSPQAGSSYNEQFF	TGTGCCAGCAGTCCTCAAGCGGGAAGCTCCTACAATGAGCAGTTCTTC
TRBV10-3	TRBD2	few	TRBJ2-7	CAIGEREGDEQYF	TGTGCCATCGGGGAACGGGAGGGGGACGAGCAGTACTTC
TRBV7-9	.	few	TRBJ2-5	CASSLAPASETQYF	TGTGCCAGCAGCTTAGCTCCAGCCTCGGAGACCCAGTACTTC
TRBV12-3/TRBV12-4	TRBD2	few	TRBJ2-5	CASRRTSGPQETQYF	TGTGCCAGCAGAAGGACTAGCGGGCCCCAAGAGACCCAGTACTTC
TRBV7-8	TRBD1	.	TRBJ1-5	CASSSNRGLSNQPQHF	TGTGCCAGCAGCTCAAACAGGGGGCTTAGCAATCAGCCCCAGCATTTT
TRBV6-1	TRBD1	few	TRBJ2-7	CASSDVAGGSYEQYF	TGTGCCAGCAGTGACGTGGCAGGGGGCTCCTACGAGCAGTACTTC
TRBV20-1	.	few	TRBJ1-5	CSAKKIEGNQPQHF	TGCAGTGCCAAAAAGATCGAGGGCAATCAGCCCCAGCATTTT
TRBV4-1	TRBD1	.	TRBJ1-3	CASSRLGDRQAGNTIYF	TGCGCCAGCAGCCGGCTAGGGGACAGGCAGGCTGGAAACACCATATATTTT
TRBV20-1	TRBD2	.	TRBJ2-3	CSARRLAGAMSTDTQYF	TGCAGTGCTAGACGACTAGCGGGAGCCATGAGCACAGATACGCAGTATTTT
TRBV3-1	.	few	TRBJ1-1	CASSQVSRGEAFF	TGTGCCAGCAGCCAAGTCTCCCGCGGTGAAGCTTTCTTT
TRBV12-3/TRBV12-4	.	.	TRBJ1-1	CASSLKLSQVMNTEAFF	TGTGCCAGCAGTTTAAAGTTGTCACAGGTTATGAACACTGAAGCTTTCTTT
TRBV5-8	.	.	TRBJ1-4	CASSLQGFIGEKLFF	TGTGCCAGCAGTCTGCAGGGGTTTATAGGTGAAAAACTGTTTTTT
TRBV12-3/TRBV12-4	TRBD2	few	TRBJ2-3	CASSATSGSTDTQYF	TGTGCCAGCAGTGCTACTAGCGGGAGCACAGATACGCAGTATTTT
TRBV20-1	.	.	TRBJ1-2	CSARAGRGYTF	TGCAGTGCTAGGGCAGGCCGCGGCTACACCTTC
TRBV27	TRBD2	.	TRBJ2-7	CASSSTTSGRAREQYF	TGTGCCAGCAGTTCCACTACTAGCGGGAGGGCCCGCGAGCAGTACTTC
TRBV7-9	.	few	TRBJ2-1	CASSLARLAINF	TGTGCCAGCAGCTTAGCGCGTCTAGCGATAAACTTC
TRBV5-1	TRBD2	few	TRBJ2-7	CASSQILTSIAGALYEQYF	TGCGCCAGCAGCCAAATCCTAACCAGTATAGCGGGAGCGCTATACGAGCAGTACTTC
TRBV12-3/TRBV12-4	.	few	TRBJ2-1	CASSLTNYNEQFF	TGTGCCAGCAGTTTGACTAACTACAATGAGCAGTTCTTC
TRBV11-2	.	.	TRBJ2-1	CASSPLIADNEQFF	TGTGCCAGCAGTCCCCTCATAGCGGACAATGAGCAGTTCTTC
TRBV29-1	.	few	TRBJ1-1	CSVVWAVNTEAFF	TGCAGCGTTGTTTGGGCGGTGAACACTGAAGCTTTCTTT
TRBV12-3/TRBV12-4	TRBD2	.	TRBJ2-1	CASRTSAMGEQFF	TGTGCCAGCAGGACTAGCGCCATGGGTGAGCAGTTCTTC
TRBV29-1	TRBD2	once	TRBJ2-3	CSVGSKAGVSDTQYF	TGCAGCGTAGGAAGCAAGGCGGGAGTGTCGGATACGCAGTATTTT
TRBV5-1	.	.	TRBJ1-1	CASSGQGRAEAFF	TGCGCCAGCAGTGGTCAGGGAAGGGCTGAAGCTTTCTTT
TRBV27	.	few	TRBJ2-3	CASSPFTNSGSGDTQYF	TGTGCCAGCAGCCCATTCACCAATAGCGGATCTGGAGATACGCAGTATTTT
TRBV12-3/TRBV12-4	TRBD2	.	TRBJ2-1	CASSYTLAGSSYNEQFF	TGTGCCAGCAGCTACACCCTAGCGGGATCCTCCTACAATGAGCAGTTCTTC
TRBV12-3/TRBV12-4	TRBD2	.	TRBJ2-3	CASRRLAASTDTQYF	TGTGCCAGCAGAAGACTAGCCGCTAGCACAGATACGCAGTATTTT
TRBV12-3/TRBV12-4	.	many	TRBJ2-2	CASSLRYGELFF	TGTGCCAGCAGTCTCCGGTACGGGGAGCTGTTTTTT
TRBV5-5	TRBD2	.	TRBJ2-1	CASSWGPAGTFNEQFF	TGTGCCAGCAGCTGGGGACCAGCGGGAACTTTCAATGAGCAGTTCTTC
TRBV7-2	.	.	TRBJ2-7	CASSSNSLVVYEQYF	TGTGCCAGCAGCTCCAACAGCCTGGTAGTATACGAGCAGTACTTC
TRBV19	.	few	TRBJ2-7	CASHGGPYEQYF	TGTGCCAGTCACGGAGGCCCCTACGAGCAGTACTTC